This TCR beta chain was profiled in a study of CD8+ T cells in alopecia areata. Points from the study as a whole: Greater clonality was observed in lesional scalp samples, especially alopecia totalis/universalis, versus normal scalp.

There are a few counts of this clone. Its target is not known. Stated treatment: oral pan-JAK inhibitor, 5-10 mg twice daily. Following RNA extraction, reverse transcription yielded cDNA that acted as the sequencing template. Here immunoSEQ multiplex PCR was the method, and the copy in TCRdb shows in-frame clones only, minus some. Of 110,000 to 150,000 clones listed, 82% were seen once; the top ten hold 25%. The sequence was collected from a human donor with alopecia areata. This material consisted of CD8+ T cells sorted from blood, taken at week 4, from a patient treated with tofacitinib.

CDR3 sequence reads: CASSYGRSAARDTQYF. Written as DNA, the CDR3 is TGTGCCAGCAGTTACGGACGCTCCGCTGCTAGAGATACGCAGTATTTT. The chain uses TRBV6-6 and TRBJ2-3; D gene uncertain. V lost 2 bases and J lost 5, with 17 bases in between. Looked up from germline, CDR1 is MNHNY and CDR2 is SVGAGI (reference sequence). The CDR3 covers 16 residues.